Shown below are 17 T cell receptor beta chains from a single sample sequenced in a study of identifying expanded T cells in peripheral blood. The assay was immunoSEQ multiplex PCR, and TCRdb's table has in-frame clones only and misses some. The sample has around 100,000 clones, approximately 89% seen once. The sequenced sample consisted of blood. These receptors were obtained from a person aged 18 to 70 in good health.

The V and J genes are TRBV9 and TRBJ1-1; D unclear. The CDR3 length is 13 residues. Germline-derived CDR1 and CDR2 are SGDLS and YYNGEE. With 0 bases removed from V and 0 bases from J, the gap between germline ends came to 3 bases. The CDR3 DNA is TGTGCCAGCAGCGTAGTATTGAACACTGAAGCTTTCTTT. This encodes CASSVVLNTEAFF. Combining the CDR3 with reference TRBV9 and TRBJ1-1 gives the whole variable domain DSGVTQTPKHLITATGQRVTLRCSPRSGDLSVYWYQQSLDQGLQFLIQYYNGEERAKGNILERFSAQQFPDLHSELNLSSLELGDSALYFCASSVVLNTEAFFGQGTRLTVV.

The gene calls are TRBV9 and TRBJ2-3; 10 bases align to TRBD2. CDR1 is SGDLS and CDR2 is YYNGEE in the germline V gene. V lost 0 bases to trimming and J lost 5 bases; unmatched junction nucleotides: 15. The CDR3 consists of 19 residues. The CDR3 nucleotides read TGTGCCAGCAGCGTAGCTTTCTCCGTCCTAGCGGGAGTTGGAGATACGCAGTATTTT. Translating gives CASSVAFSVLAGVGDTQYF.

The V call is TRBV29-1, the J call TRBJ2-3; 11 bases match TRBD1. V lost 7 bases, J lost 5 bases, and 5 bases stayed unmatched. The germline CDR1 and CDR2 sequences are SQVTM and ANQGSEA. CDR3 length equals 13 residues. CDR3 DNA: TGCAGCGCCTGGACAGGGGGCGGAGATACGCAGTATTTT. Translation gives CSAWTGGGDTQYF.

V usage is TRBV28 and J usage is TRBJ1-3; D not certain. CDR3 size: 14 residues. Trimming removed 1 base from V and 0 bases from J, with 4 bases in between. Germline CDR1 reads MDHEN; CDR2 reads SYDVKM. The CDR3 sequence is CASSLFGSGNTIYF. The CDR3 DNA reads TGTGCCAGCAGTTTATTCGGCTCTGGAAACACCATATATTTT.

The V and J genes are TRBV6-5 and TRBJ2-6; D not certain. CDR1 is MNHEY, CDR2 SVGAGI, per germline. V gave up 5 bases and J gave up 0 bases, with 5 bases separating them. This CDR3 comprises 14 residues. The CDR3 loop is CASSKASGANVLTF. The CDR3 DNA reads TGTGCCAGCAGTAAAGCCTCTGGGGCCAACGTCCTGACTTTC.

The CDR3 loop is CASSPGLAGPMYEQYF. CDR3 nucleotide sequence: TGTGCCAGCAGTCCAGGACTAGCGGGACCAATGTACGAGCAGTACTTC. V usage is TRBV27 and J usage is TRBJ2-7; 12 bases agree with TRBD2. The CDR3 totals 16 residues. J was trimmed by 4 bases and V by 5 bases; bases with no gene match: 9. In germline, CDR1 is MNHEY, CDR2 SMNVEV (reference sequence).

V gene TRBV6-6 combines with J gene TRBJ1-1; maybe TRBD1 (5 bases). V dropped 11 bases and J dropped 1 base, with 14 bases sitting between them. Germline V gives CDR1 MNHNY, CDR2 SVGAGI (reference sequence). This CDR3 contains 13 residues. DNA for the CDR3: TGTGCCGTGCCAGGACACCCGAACACTGAAGCTTTCTTT. Translated, it gives CAVPGHPNTEAFF.

This clone was seen a single time. The chain has TRBV19 and TRBJ2-2; 7 positions match TRBD1. CDR3 length equals 14 residues. CDR1 is LNHDA, CDR2 SQIVND, per germline (reference sequence). The V and J ends lost 11 bases and 0 bases, in that order; junction bases with no gene match: 6. DNA for the CDR3: TGTGCCGCGATAGGACAGGCGAACACCGGGGAGCTGTTTTTT. Protein sequence: CAAIGQANTGELFF.

V and J are TRBV6-5 and TRBJ2-3, with a possible D match to TRBD1 (5 bases). Germline CDR1 and CDR2: MNHEY and SVGAGI. This CDR3 contains 13 residues. Trimming removed 5 bases at V and 3 bases at J, with 9 bases between. The CDR3 DNA reads as TGTGCCAGCAGTAAAAGGGGTACAGATACGCAGTATTTT. This encodes CASSKRGTDTQYF.

The chain couples TRBV7-3 to TRBJ2-7; 9 nucleotides align to TRBD2. Germline V CDR1 and CDR2: SGHTA, FQGTGA. Trimming took 5 bases from V and 7 from J; bases not matched to a gene: 12. The CDR3 has 15 residues. CDR3 sequence: CASSLVSGGREEQYF. CDR3 DNA sequence: TGTGCCAGCAGCCTAGTTAGCGGGGGAAGGGAAGAGCAGTACTTC.

This chain joins TRBV7-9 and TRBJ2-7, with 8 positions matching TRBD1. The CDR3 loop spans 16 amino acids. Germline CDR1 is SEHNR and CDR2 is FQNEAQ (reference sequence). With V trimmed by 5 bases and J by 0 bases, 9 bases remained unmatched. The CDR3 here is CASSNRGTQSSYEQYF. CDR3 bases: TGTGCCAGCAGCAACAGGGGGACGCAGAGCTCCTACGAGCAGTACTTC.

This chain's CDR3 is CASSFSTAGGELFF. The CDR3 DNA is TGCGCCAGCAGCTTCTCGACAGCAGGCGGGGAGCTGTTTTTT. This chain links TRBV5-1 with TRBJ2-2; possibly TRBD1 for D (5 bases). Germline CDR1 reads SGHRS; CDR2 reads YFSETQ. V lost 2 bases to trimming and J lost 7 bases, with 12 bases between them. This CDR3 has 14 residues.

The CDR3: CASSLGAGNTEAFF. The DNA of the CDR3 is TGTGCCAGCAGCTTAGGGGCAGGAAACACTGAAGCTTTCTTT. The chain has TRBV7-2 and TRBJ1-1; D uncertain. Germline V gives CDR1 SGHTA, CDR2 FQGNSA. The V gene lost 1 base and the J gene lost 2 bases, with 8 bases spanning the gap. The length of the CDR3 is 14 residues.

The rearrangement joins TRBV6-1 to TRBJ2-3; D is unclear. CDR1 is MNHNS and CDR2 is SASEGT in the germline V gene. Trimming removed 3 bases from V and 4 bases from J, with 5 bases in between. CDR3 length: 12 residues. Written as DNA, the CDR3 is TGTGCCAGCAGTGATGCGTCAGATACGCAGTATTTT. Amino acid sequence: CASSDASDTQYF.

V is TRBV6-1 and J is TRBJ1-2; 10 positions match TRBD1. Germline-derived CDR1 and CDR2 are MNHNS and SASEGT. The V segment lost 6 bases and the J segment 7 bases; nucleotides outside the gene matches: 11. The CDR3 has 15 residues. CDR3 in amino acids: CASRPPGQGLSGYTF. The CDR3 DNA is TGTGCCAGCAGACCCCCGGGACAGGGGCTTTCTGGCTACACCTTC.

This rearrangement joins TRBV6-4 to TRBJ1-1; perhaps TRBD1 as D (6 bases). Germline CDR1 is MRHNA and CDR2 is SNTAGT. The CDR3 runs 15 residues. V lost 2 bases and J lost 1, with 11 bases in between. The CDR3 reads CASSDPGTRNTEAFF. The CDR3 region has the DNA TGTGCCAGCAGTGACCCCGGGACAAGGAACACTGAAGCTTTCTTT.

The chain uses TRBV28 and TRBJ1-2; weak D call: TRBD1 (6 bases). V lost 2 bases and J 7 bases, leaving 20 bases between the germline ends. The CDR3 covers 16 residues. The germline V gene encodes CDR1 MDHEN and CDR2 SYDVKM. The CDR3 reads CASSLSGQGPRFGYTF. CDR3 bases: TGTGCCAGCAGTTTAAGTGGTCAGGGGCCCAGGTTTGGCTACACCTTC.